Presented here are 18 T cell receptor beta chains from one specimen sequenced in a study of blood T cell repertoires in COVID-19. Method: immunoSEQ multiplex PCR; TCRdb's copy keeps in-frame clones and lacks some. The sample shows tens of thousands of clones, roughly 87% of them seen only once. The sequencing input was peripheral blood. The source of these receptors is a woman aged 55-70 years with COVID-19, enrolled during active disease.

V gene TRBV18 combines with J gene TRBJ1-1, with D possibly being TRBD1 (6 bases). The germline gives CDR1 KGHSH, CDR2 LQKENI. V lost 3 bases, J lost 0 bases, and 11 bases lay in between. The CDR3 runs to 15 residues. CDR3 region: CASSPYRVLNTEAFF. The CDR3 DNA reads as TGTGCCAGCTCACCTTACAGGGTATTGAACACTGAAGCTTTCTTT.

The chain carries TRBV27 and TRBJ2-6, with 9 bases fitting TRBD1. The germline gives CDR1 MNHEY, CDR2 SMNVEV (reference sequence). The CDR3 runs to 17 residues. Trimming at V came to 6 bases and at J to 1 base, leaving 7 bases not matched to a gene. The DNA of the CDR3 is TGTGCCAGCAGCCGGGACAGGGTTTTATCTGGGGCCAACGTCCTGACTTTC. Amino acids: CASSRDRVLSGANVLTF.

This clone turned up a few times. CDR3 nucleotides: TGTGCCAGCAGTCTAGAGTATGGCTACACCTTC. Translated, it gives CASSLEYGYTF. The chain is built from TRBV7-9 and TRBJ1-2; D gene ambiguous. The germline V and J ends were trimmed by 6 bases and 5 bases, with 7 bases remaining between them. There are 11 residues in the CDR3. Germline V gene data show CDR1 as SEHNR and CDR2 as FQNEAQ (reference sequence).

The chain couples TRBV4-3 to TRBJ2-1; 7 bases are shared with TRBD1. This CDR3 comprises 15 residues. The V gene's germline CDR1 is LGHNA and CDR2 YSLEER. J was trimmed by 4 bases and V by 4 bases; bases with no gene match: 7. The CDR3 DNA reads as TGCGCCAGCAGCCTCCACAGGGGTTCGTACAATGAGCAGTTCTTC. Its protein product is CASSLHRGSYNEQFF.

This clone was recorded once. This chain connects TRBV4-3 to TRBJ1-1; D is ambiguous. The CDR3 loop spans 16 amino acids. Germline-derived CDR1 and CDR2 are LGHNA and YSLEER. Trimming took 0 bases from V and 1 from J, leaving 12 bases between them. CDR3 nucleotides: TGCGCCAGCAGCCAAGATGTTACGGTTTCGAACACTGAAGCTTTCTTT. Protein product: CASSQDVTVSNTEAFF.

A few counts support this clone. The CDR3 region is CASSLDRDQPQHF. The CDR3 DNA reads as TGTGCCAGCAGTTTAGACAGGGACCAGCCCCAGCATTTT. The chain joins TRBV12-3 or TRBV12-4 to TRBJ1-5; D is perhaps TRBD1 (6 bases). The V end was cut by 1 base, the J end by 7 bases, with 8 bases between. This CDR3 is 13 amino acids long.

This chain uses TRBV29-1 with TRBJ1-4; 8 bases fit TRBD1. The CDR3 length is 14 residues. Losses at the gene ends were 4 bases for V and 6 bases for J; bases not matched to a gene: 7. Germline assignment: CDR1 SQVTM and CDR2 ANQGSEA. The CDR3 region is CSVGTGKGDEKLFF. CDR3 bases: TGCAGCGTTGGGACAGGGAAAGGGGATGAAAAACTGTTTTTT.

This chain links TRBV4-3 with TRBJ2-1; 10 bases map to TRBD2. The CDR3 is made up of 20 amino acids. The ends lost 2 bases at V and 0 bases at J; junction bases unmatched: 13. Germline CDR1 LGHNA, CDR2 YSLEER. The CDR3 protein is CASSQTSNSGGLRSYNEQFF. The CDR3 DNA reads TGCGCCAGCAGCCAAACCTCGAATAGCGGGGGGCTTCGCTCCTACAATGAGCAGTTCTTC.

The chain recombines TRBV29-1 with TRBJ1-2, with 7 bases identical to TRBD1. The germline V gene has CDR1 SQVTM and CDR2 ANQGSEA. The CDR3 has 13 amino acids. Trimming at V came to 6 bases and at J to 0 bases, leaving 4 bases not matched to a gene. The CDR3 DNA is TGCAGCGTCGACAGGGATTCTAACTATGGCTACACCTTC. It yields the protein CSVDRDSNYGYTF.

This clone was seen more than once but under ten times. J is TRBJ1-3 and V is TRBV30; D ambiguous. The germline gives CDR1 GTSNPN, CDR2 SVGIG (reference sequence). V shed 4 bases and J shed 4 bases, with 14 bases lying between them. The CDR3 runs to 14 residues. CDR3 coding DNA: TGTGCCTGGATGAACTCAGGTTCGGGAAACACCATATATTTT. This codes for CAWMNSGSGNTIYF.

This chain links TRBV14 with TRBJ1-3; possibly TRBD1 for D (6 bases). CDR3 length: 16 residues. CDR1 is SGHDN and CDR2 is FVKESK in the germline V gene. The V and J ends lost 3 bases and 7 bases respectively, with 19 bases between them. This CDR3 reads CASSQGARALRNTIYF. CDR3 nucleotide sequence: TGTGCCAGCAGCCAGGGGGCCAGGGCCCTGCGGAACACCATATATTTT.

This chain joins TRBV3-1 (or the pseudogene TRBV3-2) and TRBJ1-5, with D possibly being TRBD1 (5 bases). V lost 1 base, J lost 4 bases, and 11 bases lay in between. The CDR3 is made up of 15 amino acids. Germline CDR1 is LGHDT and CDR2 is YNNKEL (reference sequence). The CDR3 protein is CASSQGKGQNQPQHF. CDR3 DNA sequence: TGTGCCAGCAGCCAAGGGAAGGGGCAAAATCAGCCCCAGCATTTT.

The CDR3 DNA is TGTGCCAGCAGCCCACTCCAGGGATTCGCTGAAGCTTTCTTT. Protein product: CASSPLQGFAEAFF. The chain combines TRBV3-1 (or the pseudogene TRBV3-2) with TRBJ1-1; tentatively, D is TRBD1 (5 bases). CDR3 length: 14 residues. Germline CDR1 reads LGHDT; CDR2 reads YNNKEL (reference sequence). Trimming took 4 bases from V and 6 from J, leaving 15 bases between them.

This chain joins TRBV15 and TRBJ2-7; D is perhaps TRBD1 (5 bases). Trimming stripped 0 bases from V and 4 bases from J, with 13 bases between. The CDR3 runs 15 residues. Per germline, CDR1 LNHNV and CDR2 YYDKDF (reference sequence). The DNA of the CDR3 is TGTGCCACCAGCAGAGATTGGGGCCCCTCGTACGAGCAGTACTTC. Protein product: CATSRDWGPSYEQYF.

The chain couples TRBV19 to TRBJ1-1; 8 nucleotides match TRBD1. Germline-derived CDR1 and CDR2 are LNHDA and SQIVND (reference sequence). J was trimmed by 5 bases and V by 5 bases; bases with no gene match: 4. The CDR3 totals 13 residues. CDR3 sequence reads: CASSGQGFTEAFF. The CDR3 nucleotides read TGTGCCAGTAGTGGACAGGGTTTTACTGAAGCTTTCTTT.

V usage is TRBV6-4 and J usage is TRBJ2-7; tentative D call: TRBD2 (5 bases). Germline loops: CDR1 MRHNA, CDR2 SNTAGT. This CDR3 has 15 amino acids. Trimming cost V 3 bases and J 0 bases, with 12 bases left between them. CDR3 coding DNA: TGTGCCAGCAGTGAACTGCCGGACTTCTCCTACGAGCAGTACTTC. This sequence encodes CASSELPDFSYEQYF.

The rearrangement uses TRBV7-8 and TRBJ1-2, with 8 positions matching TRBD1. This CDR3 has 14 amino acids. V lost 5 bases to trimming and J lost 4 bases; unmatched junction nucleotides: 6. Germline V gene lookup returns CDR1 SGHVS and CDR2 FQNEAQ. The CDR3, as DNA: TGTGCCAGCAGCCCCGGGACAGGTGGCTATGGCTACACCTTC. It encodes CASSPGTGGYGYTF.

The chain is built from TRBV18 and TRBJ2-1, with D tentatively TRBD2 (6 bases). The V gene lost 1 base and the J gene lost 5 bases, with 15 bases spanning the gap. The CDR3 is 16 residues long. The germline V gene encodes CDR1 KGHSH and CDR2 LQKENI. This chain's CDR3 is CASSPRRDSGNNEQFF. The CDR3 nucleotides read TGTGCCAGCTCACCACGGCGGGATAGCGGAAACAATGAGCAGTTCTTC.